This T cell receptor (beta chain) was captured in a study of T-cell reconstitution after alpha-beta-depleted transplantation in children. This CDR3 is built from 16 residues. Unmatched junction bases numbered 11, after V lost 5 bases and J lost 4 bases. Germline V gene data show CDR1 as MNHEY and CDR2 as SVGEGT. This clonotype appeared a few times. Its matching antigen is unknown. General observations from the study: Expanded graft clones numbering several hundred reportedly gave rise to alpha-beta T cells about two months after transplant. Surviving recipient T cells and intrathymic progenitors accounted for some patients' high TCRbeta diversity at day 60.

Construction of the TCRbeta library involved unique molecular identifiers. MiXCR, applied by TCRdb to the PCR reads, yields one record per CDR3 protein. The table lists hundreds of thousands of distinct CDR3 sequences, over 10% of them singletons. The sequence derives from a male patient between 10 and 17 years old who had a stem cell transplant for acute myeloid leukemia, so the T cells may come from the graft donor. The chain combines TRBV6-2 or TRBV6-3 with TRBJ2-7; 10 bases agree with TRBD2. Material: PBMCs, mostly from graft donor cells, obtained 360 days after TCRalphabeta/CD19-depleted stem cell transplant. The CDR3 protein is CASSNPRLAGDYEQYF. CDR3 coding DNA: TGTGCCAGCAGTAATCCCAGACTAGCGGGTGATTACGAGCAGTACTTC.